This paragraph covers one T cell receptor beta chain sequence. Its antigen is still unknown. These data come from a study of cytomegalovirus exposure and HLA in healthy donors. V gave up 1 base and J gave up 2 bases; unmatched junction bases: 4. The length of the CDR3 is 16 residues. Germline lookup yields CDR1 SGDLS and CDR2 YYNGEE. Study observations and caveats: Sequencing likely produced, as an artifact, a cluster of highly shared sequence variants. On later analysis, the bulk of CMV-associated TCR beta chains appeared to be HLA-restricted.

13 Jbeta primers and 60 Vbeta primers were used for the PCR. Measured with immunoSEQ multiplex PCR; TCRdb has only the in-frame clones, and not every one. In the table there are fewer than 350,000 clones, around 90% of which are singletons. Source material: PBMCs. This receptor was obtained from a woman under 30 in good health and CMV-seronegative. The V call is TRBV9, the J call TRBJ1-4; 8 nucleotides line up with TRBD1. The CDR3 region is CASSVQGAGTNEKLFF. The CDR3 nucleotides read TGTGCCAGCAGCGTACAGGGGGCTGGGACTAATGAAAAACTGTTTTTT.